This paragraph covers one T cell receptor beta chain sequence. This record comes from a study of OX40 agonist ivuxolimab in advanced cancers. Repertoires were generated with immunoSEQ multiplex PCR, while TCRdb's copy carries only in-frame clones and drops some. The top ten hold roughly 28% of the sample, which has under 20,000 clones, about 93% seen once. Systemic immunosuppression or a history of autoimmune disease excluded patients. Material: CD4+ or CD8+ T cells sorted from blood, obtained in a trial of the OX40 agonist ivuxolimab. The origin of this receptor is an adult with an advanced solid tumor such as melanoma, head and neck, liver or kidney cancer.

The CDR3 region has the DNA TGTGCCAGCAGCTTAGGGCTGGCGGGAGGGACCGGGGAGCTGTTTTTT. It is translated as CASSLGLAGGTGELFF. This chain joins TRBV7-9 and TRBJ2-2; 9 positions match TRBD2. V shed 1 base, J shed 5 bases, and the junction held 5 bases outside the gene matches. CDR1 and CDR2 from the germline V gene are SEHNR and FQNEAQ (reference sequence). The CDR3 spans 16 residues.